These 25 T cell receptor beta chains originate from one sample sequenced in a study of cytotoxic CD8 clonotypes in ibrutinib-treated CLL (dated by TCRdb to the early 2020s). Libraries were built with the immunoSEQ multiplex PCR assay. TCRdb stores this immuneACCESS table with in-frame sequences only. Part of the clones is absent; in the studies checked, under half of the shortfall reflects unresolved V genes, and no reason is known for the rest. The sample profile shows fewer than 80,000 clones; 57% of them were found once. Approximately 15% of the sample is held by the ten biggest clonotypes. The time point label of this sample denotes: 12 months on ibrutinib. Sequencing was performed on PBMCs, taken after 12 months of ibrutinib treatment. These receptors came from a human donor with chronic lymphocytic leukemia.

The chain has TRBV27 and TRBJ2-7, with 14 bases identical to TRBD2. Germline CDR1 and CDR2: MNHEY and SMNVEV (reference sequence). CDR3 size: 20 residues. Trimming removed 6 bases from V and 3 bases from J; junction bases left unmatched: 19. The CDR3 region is CASRGGMGLAGAPSLYEQYF. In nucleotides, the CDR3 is TGTGCCAGCAGAGGGGGAATGGGACTAGCGGGAGCCCCATCTCTCTACGAGCAGTACTTC.

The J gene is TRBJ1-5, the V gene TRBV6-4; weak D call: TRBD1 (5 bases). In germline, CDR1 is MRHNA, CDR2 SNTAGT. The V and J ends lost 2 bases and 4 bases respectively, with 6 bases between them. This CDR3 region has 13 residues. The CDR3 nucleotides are TGTGCCAGCAGTGACGGGGGGAATCAGCCCCAGCATTTT. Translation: CASSDGGNQPQHF.

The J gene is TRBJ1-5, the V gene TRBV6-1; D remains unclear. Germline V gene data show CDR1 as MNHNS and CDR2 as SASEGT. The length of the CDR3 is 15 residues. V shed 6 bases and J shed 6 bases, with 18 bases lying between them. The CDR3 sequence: CASRLHPLAGQPQHF. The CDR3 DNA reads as TGTGCCAGCAGATTACACCCATTAGCGGGTCAGCCCCAGCATTTT.

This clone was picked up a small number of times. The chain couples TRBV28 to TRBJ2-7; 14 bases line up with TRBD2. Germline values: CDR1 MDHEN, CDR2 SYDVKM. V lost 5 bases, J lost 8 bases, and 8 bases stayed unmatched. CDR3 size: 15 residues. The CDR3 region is CASSPPGLAGVQQYF. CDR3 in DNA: TGTGCCAGCAGTCCGCCGGGACTAGCGGGAGTTCAGCAGTACTTC.

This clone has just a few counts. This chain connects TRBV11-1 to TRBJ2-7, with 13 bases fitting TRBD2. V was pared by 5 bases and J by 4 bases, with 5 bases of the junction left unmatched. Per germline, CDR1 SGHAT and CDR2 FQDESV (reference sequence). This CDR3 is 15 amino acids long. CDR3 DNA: TGTGCCAGCAGCAAAGGACTAGCGGGGGCTTACGAGCAGTACGTC. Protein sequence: CASSKGLAGAYEQYV.

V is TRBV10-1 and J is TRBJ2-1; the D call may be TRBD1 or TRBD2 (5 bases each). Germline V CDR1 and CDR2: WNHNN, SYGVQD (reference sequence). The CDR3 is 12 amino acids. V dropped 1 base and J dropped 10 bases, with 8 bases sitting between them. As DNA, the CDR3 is TGCGCCAGCAGTGAGTTGGGGACGGAGCAGTTCTTC. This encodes CASSELGTEQFF.

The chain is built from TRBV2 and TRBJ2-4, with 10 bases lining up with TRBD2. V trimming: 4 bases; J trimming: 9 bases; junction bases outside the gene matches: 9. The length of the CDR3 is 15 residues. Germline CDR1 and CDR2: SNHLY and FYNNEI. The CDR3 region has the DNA TGTGCCAGCAGTGTAGGACTAGCGGAAGCGAGCATTCAGTACTTC. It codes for CASSVGLAEASIQYF.

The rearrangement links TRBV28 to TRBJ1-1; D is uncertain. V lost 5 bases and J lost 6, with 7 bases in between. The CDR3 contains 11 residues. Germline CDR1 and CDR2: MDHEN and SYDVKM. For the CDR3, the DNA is TGTGCCAGCAGTCAAAGACCTGAAGCTTTCTTT. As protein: CASSQRPEAFF.

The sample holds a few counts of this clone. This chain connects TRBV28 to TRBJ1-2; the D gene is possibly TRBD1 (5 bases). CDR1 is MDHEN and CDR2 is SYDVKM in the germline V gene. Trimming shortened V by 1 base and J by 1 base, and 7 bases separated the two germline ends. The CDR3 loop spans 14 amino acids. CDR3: CASSLSGGNYGYTF. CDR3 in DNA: TGTGCCAGCAGTTTATCTGGGGGTAACTATGGCTACACCTTC.

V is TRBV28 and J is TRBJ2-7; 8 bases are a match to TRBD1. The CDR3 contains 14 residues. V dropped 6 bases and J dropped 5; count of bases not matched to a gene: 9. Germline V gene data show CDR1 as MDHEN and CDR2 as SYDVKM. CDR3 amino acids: CASRIQGGTNEQYF. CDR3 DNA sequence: TGTGCCAGCAGAATACAGGGGGGTACGAACGAGCAGTACTTC.

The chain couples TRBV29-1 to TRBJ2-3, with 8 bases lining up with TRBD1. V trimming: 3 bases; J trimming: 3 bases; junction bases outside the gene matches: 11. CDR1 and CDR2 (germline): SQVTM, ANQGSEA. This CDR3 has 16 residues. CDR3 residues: CSVDPARDRFTDTQYF. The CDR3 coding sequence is TGCAGCGTTGATCCGGCCCGGGACAGGTTTACAGATACGCAGTATTTT.

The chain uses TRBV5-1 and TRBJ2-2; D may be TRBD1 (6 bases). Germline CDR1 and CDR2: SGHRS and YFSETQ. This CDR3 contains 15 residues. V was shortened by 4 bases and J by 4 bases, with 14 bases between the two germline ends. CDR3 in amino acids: CASSPRTDSTGELFF. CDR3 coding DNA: TGCGCCAGCAGCCCTCGGACAGATAGCACCGGGGAGCTGTTTTTT.

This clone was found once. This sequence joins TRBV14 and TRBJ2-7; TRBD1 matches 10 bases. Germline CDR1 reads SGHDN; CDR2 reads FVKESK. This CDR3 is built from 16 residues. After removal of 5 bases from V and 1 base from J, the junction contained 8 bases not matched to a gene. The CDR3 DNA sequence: TGTGCCAGCAGCACTGGGACAGGGGACTGGTCCTACGAGCAGTACTTC. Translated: CASSTGTGDWSYEQYF.

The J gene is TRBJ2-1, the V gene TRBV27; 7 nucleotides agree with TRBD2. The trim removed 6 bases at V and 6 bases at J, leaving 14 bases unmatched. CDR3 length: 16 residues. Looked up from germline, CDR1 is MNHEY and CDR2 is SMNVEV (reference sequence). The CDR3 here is CASRRPGTMHSNEQFF. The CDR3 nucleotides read TGTGCCAGCAGAAGACCCGGGACTATGCATAGCAATGAGCAGTTCTTC.

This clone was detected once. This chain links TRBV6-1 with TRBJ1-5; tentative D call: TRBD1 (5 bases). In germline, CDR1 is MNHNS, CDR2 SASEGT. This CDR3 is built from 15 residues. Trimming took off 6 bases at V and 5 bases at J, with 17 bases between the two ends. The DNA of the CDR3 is TGTGCCAGCAGAACCGGGACCTCGTGGGATCAGCCCCAGCATTTT. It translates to CASRTGTSWDQPQHF.

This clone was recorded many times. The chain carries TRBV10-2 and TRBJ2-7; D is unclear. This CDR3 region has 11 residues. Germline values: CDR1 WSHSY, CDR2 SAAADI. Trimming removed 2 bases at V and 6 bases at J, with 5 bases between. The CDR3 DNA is TGCGCCAGCAGTGAGAACGGCGAGCAGTACTTC. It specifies CASSENGEQYF.

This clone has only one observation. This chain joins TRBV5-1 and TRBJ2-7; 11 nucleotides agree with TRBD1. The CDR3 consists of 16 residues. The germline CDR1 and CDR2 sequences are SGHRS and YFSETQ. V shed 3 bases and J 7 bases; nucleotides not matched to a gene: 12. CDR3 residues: CASSSGMDRGPREQYV. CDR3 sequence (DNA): TGCGCCAGCAGCTCGGGAATGGACAGGGGGCCTAGGGAGCAGTACGTC.

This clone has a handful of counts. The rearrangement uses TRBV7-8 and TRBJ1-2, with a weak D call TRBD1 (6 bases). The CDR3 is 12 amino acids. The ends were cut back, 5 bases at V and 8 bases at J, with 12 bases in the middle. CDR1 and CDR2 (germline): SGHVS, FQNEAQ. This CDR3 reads CASSPHRDGYTF. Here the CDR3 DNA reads TGTGCCAGCAGCCCTCACAGGGACGGCTACACCTTC. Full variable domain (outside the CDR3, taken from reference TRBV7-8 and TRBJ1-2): GAGVSQSPRYKVAKRGQDVALRCDPISGHVSLFWYQQALGQGPEFLTYFQNEAQLDKSGLPSDRFFAERPEGSVSTLKIQRTQQEDSAVYLCASSPHRDGYTFGSGTRLTVV.

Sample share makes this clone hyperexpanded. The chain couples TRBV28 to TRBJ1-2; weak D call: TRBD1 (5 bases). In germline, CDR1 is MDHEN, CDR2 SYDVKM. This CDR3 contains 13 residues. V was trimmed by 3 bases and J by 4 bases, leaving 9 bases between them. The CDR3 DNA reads TGTGCCAGCAGTTTCCGACAGACCTATGGCTACACCTTC. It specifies CASSFRQTYGYTF.

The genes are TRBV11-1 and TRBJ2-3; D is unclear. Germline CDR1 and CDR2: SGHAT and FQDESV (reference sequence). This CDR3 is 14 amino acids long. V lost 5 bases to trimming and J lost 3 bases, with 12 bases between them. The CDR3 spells CASSPGGTTDTQYF. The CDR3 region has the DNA TGTGCCAGCAGCCCGGGCGGAACGACAGATACGCAGTATTTT.

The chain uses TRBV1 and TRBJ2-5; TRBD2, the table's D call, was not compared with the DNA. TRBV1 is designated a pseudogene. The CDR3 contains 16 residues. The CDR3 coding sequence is TGCACCAGCAGCCCCGCCCTACTAGCGGGGGAAGAGACCCAGTACTTC. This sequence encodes CTSSPALLAGEETQYF.

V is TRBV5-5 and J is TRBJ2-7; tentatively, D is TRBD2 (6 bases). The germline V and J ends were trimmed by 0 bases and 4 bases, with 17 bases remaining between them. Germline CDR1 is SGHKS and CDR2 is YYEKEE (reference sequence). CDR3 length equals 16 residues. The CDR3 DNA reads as TGTGCCAGCAGCTTGGATGCTTCGGGAGCCCTTTACGAGCAGTACTTC. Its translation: CASSLDASGALYEQYF.

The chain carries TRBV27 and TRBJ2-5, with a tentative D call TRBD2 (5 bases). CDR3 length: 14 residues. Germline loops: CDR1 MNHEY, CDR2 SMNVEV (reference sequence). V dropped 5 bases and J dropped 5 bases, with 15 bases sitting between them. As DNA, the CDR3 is TGTGCCAGCAGTCCGCTTCCTAGGGAGGAGACCCAGTACTTC. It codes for CASSPLPREETQYF.

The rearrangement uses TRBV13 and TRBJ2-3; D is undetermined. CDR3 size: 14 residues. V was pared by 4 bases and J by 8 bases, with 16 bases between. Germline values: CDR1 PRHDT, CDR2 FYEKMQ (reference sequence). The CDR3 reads CASSYRVVDGTQYF. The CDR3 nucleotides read TGTGCCAGCAGCTATCGGGTGGTGGACGGTACGCAGTATTTT.

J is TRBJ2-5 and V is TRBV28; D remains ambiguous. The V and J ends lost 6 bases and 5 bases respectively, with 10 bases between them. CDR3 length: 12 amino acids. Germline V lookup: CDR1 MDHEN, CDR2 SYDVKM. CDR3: CASSLPWETQYF. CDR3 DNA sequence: TGTGCCAGCAGCTTACCGTGGGAGACCCAGTACTTC.